Listed here are 7 T cell receptor beta chains from one sample, sequenced in a study of beta chain features in type 1 diabetes. The study's findings and limits: TCRB CDR3s were moderately but significantly shorter in Type 1 diabetes patients in all four CD4+ subsets.

No antigen has been assigned to these receptors. Every bit of the isolated RNA underwent reverse transcription, so sequencing read expressed TCRB transcripts. Assay used: immunoSEQ multiplex PCR; TCRdb lists only in-frame clones, some missing. The repertoire has a few hundred thousand clones, 16% of them found once; the top ten carry approximately 0.086%. Material: naive CD4+ T cells from blood. These receptors were collected from a man aged 30 to 45 with type 1 diabetes.

This clone was recorded a few times. The rearrangement joins TRBV7-9 to TRBJ2-5, with D maybe TRBD1 (6 bases). The CDR3 length is 14 residues. Trimming removed 5 bases at V and 1 base at J, with 11 bases between. Germline V CDR1 and CDR2: SEHNR, FQNEAQ (reference sequence). The CDR3 DNA reads TGTGCCAGCAGCACCCGGACAGTCCAAGAGACCCAGTACTTC. It translates to CASSTRTVQETQYF. The complete variable domain, with remaining parts taken from reference TRBV7-9 and TRBJ2-5, reads DTGVSQNPRHKITKRGQNVTFRCDPISEHNRLYWYRQTLGQGPEFLTYFQNEAQLEKSRLLSDRFSAERPKGSFSTLEIQRTEQGDSAMYLCASSTRTVQETQYFGPGTRLLVL.

In its sample, this clone was seen a few times. J is TRBJ2-3 and V is TRBV29-1, with 7 bases aligning to TRBD2. The CDR3 totals 12 residues. Per the germline V gene, CDR1 is SQVTM and CDR2 is ANQGSEA. Germline trimming cut 4 bases from V and 4 bases from J; bases unmatched to any gene: 2. The CDR3 region is CSVGGSADTQYF. The CDR3 DNA follows: TGCAGCGTTGGCGGGAGCGCAGATACGCAGTATTTT.

This chain connects TRBV27 to TRBJ1-2, with TRBD1 matching over 7 bases. Germline lookup yields CDR1 MNHEY and CDR2 SMNVEV (reference sequence). The CDR3 is made up of 14 amino acids. V lost 4 bases, J lost 8 bases, and 10 bases stayed unmatched. CDR3: CASSWRDSTSGYTF. CDR3 bases: TGTGCCAGCAGTTGGCGGGACAGCACCAGCGGCTACACCTTC.

This clone was observed a handful of times. V gene TRBV9 combines with J gene TRBJ2-3; D may be TRBD2 (6 bases). Per the germline V gene, CDR1 is SGDLS and CDR2 is YYNGEE. The V end was cut by 5 bases, the J end by 3 bases, with 13 bases between. The CDR3 runs 14 residues. CDR3 DNA sequence: TGTGCCAGCAGAAAGGGGAGGTCGACAGATACGCAGTATTTT. It translates to CASRKGRSTDTQYF.

The rearrangement uses TRBV30 and TRBJ2-6; D not certain. The CDR3 is 14 amino acids. The germline CDR1 and CDR2 sequences are GTSNPN and SVGIG (reference sequence). V was trimmed by 3 bases and J by 0 bases, leaving 6 bases between them. The CDR3, as DNA: TGTGCCTGGAGCTCTCGCTCTGGGGCCAACGTCCTGACTTTC. It encodes CAWSSRSGANVLTF.

The J gene is TRBJ2-1, the V gene TRBV28; the match to TRBD2 covers 16 bases. The V and J ends lost 10 bases and 4 bases, in that order; junction bases with no gene match: 13. This CDR3 comprises 18 residues. The germline CDR1 and CDR2 sequences are MDHEN and SYDVKM. CDR3 region: CATKGLAGGSRGYNEQFF. CDR3 sequence (DNA): TGTGCCACCAAGGGACTAGCGGGAGGGTCGCGAGGGTACAATGAGCAGTTCTTC.

The gene calls are TRBV29-1 and TRBJ2-7, with 7 bases matching TRBD1. Trimming at V came to 5 bases and at J to 5 bases, leaving 12 bases not matched to a gene. The CDR3 runs 14 residues. CDR1 is SQVTM, CDR2 ANQGSEA, per germline. The CDR3 DNA reads TGCAGCGTTTACACCCGACAGGGAGCCCACGAGCAGTACTTC. Encoded protein: CSVYTRQGAHEQYF.